The rows below give T cell receptor beta chains drawn from one sample of a study of OX40 agonist ivuxolimab in advanced cancers. Here immunoSEQ multiplex PCR was the method, and the copy in TCRdb shows in-frame clones only, minus some. Of under 150,000 clones listed, around 93% were seen once; the top ten hold about 0.93%. Sequencing used CD4+ or CD8+ T cells sorted from blood, obtained in a trial of the OX40 agonist ivuxolimab. All receptors derive from an adult with an advanced solid tumor such as melanoma, head and neck, liver or kidney cancer. CDR3s include the opening cysteine and the closing phenylalanine or tryptophan.

v_gene | CDR3aa
TRBV5-1 | CASSFEGIGSYNEQFF
TRBV7-6 | CASSFDQETQYF
TRBV18 | CASSPTGGSEAFF
TRBV14 | CASSQAAGTGTQYF
TRBV5-4 | CASSQASPGGAAGYTF
TRBV18 | CASSPLGAWDTQYF
TRBV6-6 | CASSGTGGTSGQYF
TRBV18 | CASSPRQGWTGSNYGYTF
TRBV27 | CASRGTSSGNTIYF
TRBV19 | CASMGLAAPGNEQFF
TRBV7-9 | CASSDDSPLHF
TRBV10-3 | CAISEPGRSNTEAFF
TRBV9 | CASSVGGQGITEQYF
TRBV7-9 | CASGGWTPNTEAFF
TRBV6-5 | CASRPWTDHEAFF
TRBV5-1 | CASSPTLSSYNSPLHF